Following are 20 T cell receptor beta chains from one sample sequenced in a study of spatial heterogeneity in lung cancer. TCRdb reprocessed the 5' RACE reads with MiXCR, giving one entry per CDR3 protein. This table has 110,000 or so distinct CDR3 sequences, about 10% appearing once. The sample's time point: blood at routine non-recurrence follow-up after resection. The starting material was PBMCs, obtained at follow-up. Source of these receptors: a female donor with early-stage non-small cell lung cancer.

The chain links TRBV7-6 to TRBJ1-1; unclear D gene. Germline V lookup: CDR1 SGHVS, CDR2 FNYEAQ. CDR3 length equals 13 residues. V lost 0 bases and J 4 bases, leaving 6 bases between the germline ends. The DNA for the CDR3 is TGTGCCAGCAGCTTAGCGCAGACCACTGAAGCTTTCTTT. This sequence encodes CASSLAQTTEAFF.

The genes are TRBV24-1 and TRBJ2-1, with 7 positions matching TRBD1. Germline V gene data show CDR1 as KGHDR and CDR2 as SFDVKD. Trimming removed 6 bases from V and 0 bases from J; junction bases left unmatched: 4. The CDR3 extends over 15 amino acids. This chain's CDR3 is CATSTGVSSYNEQFF. CDR3 bases: TGTGCCACCAGTACAGGGGTGAGCTCCTACAATGAGCAGTTCTTC.

The chain carries TRBV11-2 and TRBJ2-1, with TRBD2 as a possible D gene (5 bases). V was clipped by 4 bases and J by 4 bases, with 17 bases between them. CDR1 and CDR2 (germline): SGHAT, FQNNGV. The CDR3 is 16 amino acids. Written as DNA, the CDR3 is TGTGCCAGCAGCTCCGGACTCGAGATTTTGTACAATGAGCAGTTCTTC. Translation gives CASSSGLEILYNEQFF.

This clonotype was counted many times. CDR3 sequence (DNA): TGTGCCAGTAGTATAAGACAGGGAGGCTACACCTTC. Amino acid sequence: CASSIRQGGYTF. The rearrangement joins TRBV19 to TRBJ1-2, with 7 bases matching TRBD1. The length of the CDR3 is 12 residues. With V trimmed by 2 bases and J by 8 bases, 2 bases remained unmatched. Per the germline V gene, CDR1 is LNHDA and CDR2 is SQIVND (reference sequence).

This clonotype showed up many times. The chain combines TRBV9 with TRBJ2-1, with D possibly being TRBD2 (5 bases). V dropped 0 bases and J dropped 2 bases, with 12 bases sitting between them. The germline V gene has CDR1 SGDLS and CDR2 YYNGEE. CDR3 length: 16 amino acids. The CDR3 nucleotides read TGTGCCAGCAGCGTAGCCGAGGGAGCAACCTACAATGAGCAGTTCTTC. This translates into CASSVAEGATYNEQFF.

This chain connects TRBV12-3 or TRBV12-4 to TRBJ2-7, with a tentative D call TRBD1 (6 bases). CDR3 length: 16 residues. V was pared by 7 bases and J by 0 bases, with 19 bases between. CDR3 bases: TGTGCCAGCAACTCCAGGGGAGCGTCGAGCTCCTACGAGCAGTACTTC. It encodes CASNSRGASSSYEQYF.

This clonotype was counted only a few times. The chain employs TRBV3-1 and TRBJ1-5, with D possibly matching TRBD1 (5 bases). Trimming pared 1 base from V and 4 bases from J, leaving 8 bases between. CDR3 length: 14 residues. Germline CDR1 reads LGHDT; CDR2 reads YNNKEL (reference sequence). The CDR3 coding sequence is TGTGCCAGCAGCCAAGTACGGGGGAATCAGCCCCAGCATTTT. Translated: CASSQVRGNQPQHF.

The V and J genes are TRBV20-1 and TRBJ2-2, with TRBD2 as a possible D gene (6 bases). Trimming removed 6 bases at V and 4 bases at J, with 18 bases between. CDR1 and CDR2 (germline): DFQATT, SNEGSKA (reference sequence). The CDR3 spans 15 residues. This chain's CDR3 is CSAVGGRQTTGELFF. The DNA for the CDR3 is TGCAGTGCCGTTGGGGGGAGACAGACCACCGGGGAGCTGTTTTTT.

The J gene is TRBJ2-5, the V gene TRBV12-3 or TRBV12-4; no clear D. The CDR3 is 13 amino acids. The germline V and J ends were trimmed by 5 bases and 5 bases, with 12 bases remaining between them. CDR3 in amino acids: CASSLGPRETQYF. CDR3 nucleotides: TGTGCCAGCAGTCTAGGACCTCGGGAGACCCAGTACTTC.

The sample holds a few counts of this clonotype. The chain links TRBV7-2 to TRBJ2-1, with 11 bases aligning to TRBD1. The CDR3 covers 15 residues. The V and J ends lost 5 bases and 7 bases, in that order; junction bases with no gene match: 7. In germline, CDR1 is SGHTA, CDR2 FQGNSA. CDR3 nucleotides: TGTGCCAGCAGCCCCGGACAGGGGGCGATGAATGAGCAGTTCTTC. Its protein product is CASSPGQGAMNEQFF.

This clonotype was seen a few times. The chain joins TRBV29-1 to TRBJ2-1, with D perhaps TRBD1 or TRBD2 (5 bases each). From germline, CDR1 is SQVTM and CDR2 ANQGSEA. The CDR3 has 13 amino acids. The germline V and J ends were trimmed by 2 bases and 6 bases, with 11 bases remaining between them. The CDR3 nucleotides read TGCAGCGTTGAAAAGAGGGGAACCAATGAGCAGTTCTTC. This gives the protein CSVEKRGTNEQFF.

In this sample, this clonotype turned up a few times. The V gene is TRBV7-2, the J gene TRBJ1-2; 8 bases are a match to TRBD1. V dropped 3 bases and J dropped 3; count of bases not matched to a gene: 6. CDR1 is SGHTA, CDR2 FQGNSA, per germline. The CDR3 is 15 residues long. The CDR3 reads CASSLGARGHYGYTF. The CDR3 DNA reads as TGTGCCAGCAGCTTGGGGGCCAGGGGGCACTATGGCTACACCTTC.

This clonotype was seen more than once but under ten times. The chain recombines TRBV24-1 with TRBJ1-5, with D tentatively TRBD1 (6 bases). CDR1 KGHDR and CDR2 SFDVKD come from the germline V gene. The germline V and J ends were trimmed by 5 bases and 6 bases, with 16 bases remaining between them. This CDR3 contains 15 residues. CDR3 region: CATSASTGTSQPQHF. Here the CDR3 DNA reads TGTGCCACCAGTGCTTCCACAGGGACCAGTCAGCCCCAGCATTTT.

The chain links TRBV6-2 or TRBV6-3 to TRBJ1-5, with D perhaps TRBD1 (5 bases). The germline V and J ends were trimmed by 8 bases and 6 bases, with 14 bases remaining between them. Germline values: CDR1 MNHEY, CDR2 SVGEGT. This CDR3 has 13 amino acids. The DNA for the CDR3 is TGTGCCAGCTCCGGGACGCTCTCTCAGCCCCAGCATTTT. This translates into CASSGTLSQPQHF.

V is TRBV6-4 and J is TRBJ2-3; D perhaps matches TRBD2 (5 bases). Germline values: CDR1 MRHNA, CDR2 SNTAGT. The CDR3 totals 17 residues. V shed 4 bases and J shed 3 bases, with 20 bases lying between them. The chain's CDR3 is CASSGCGPFLRTDTQYF. CDR3 coding DNA: TGTGCCAGCAGTGGGTGCGGGCCCTTTCTTCGTACAGATACGCAGTATTTT.

There are a few counts of this clonotype. This rearrangement joins TRBV18 to TRBJ1-2, with D possibly matching TRBD1 (5 bases). Germline V gene data show CDR1 as KGHSH and CDR2 as LQKENI. The CDR3 covers 13 residues. The V gene lost 3 bases and the J gene lost 6 bases, with 11 bases spanning the gap. CDR3 bases: TGTGCCAGCTCACCCATCAGGGAAAATGGCTACACCTTC. Amino acid sequence: CASSPIRENGYTF. The variable domain in full, with the rest retrieved from reference TRBV18 and TRBJ1-2, is NAGVMQNPRHLVRRRGQEARLRCSPMKGHSHVYWYRQLPEEGLKFMVYLQKENIIDESGMPKERFSAEFPKEGPSILRIQQVVRGDSAAYFCASSPIRENGYTFGSGTRLTVV.

This clonotype was counted many times. The chain links TRBV7-9 to TRBJ1-2, with D hard to call. V lost 4 bases to trimming and J lost 0 bases, with 12 bases between them. Germline loops: CDR1 SEHNR, CDR2 FQNEAQ (reference sequence). The CDR3 covers 15 residues. The CDR3, as DNA: TGTGCCAGCAGCTACCGGACGAGTGCTAACTATGGCTACACCTTC. As protein: CASSYRTSANYGYTF.

This clonotype was detected a few times. The chain joins TRBV24-1 to TRBJ2-1; 7 bases are shared with TRBD2. Germline V gene data show CDR1 as KGHDR and CDR2 as SFDVKD. This CDR3 has 15 residues. With 6 bases clipped from V and 9 bases from J, the junction kept 13 bases outside the gene matches. The CDR3, as DNA: TGTGCCACCAGTCGATTTAAGGCGGGAGAGCGTGAGCAGTTCTTC. It yields the protein CATSRFKAGEREQFF.

This clonotype was seen only a few times. This chain uses TRBV14 with TRBJ2-1; D possibly corresponds to TRBD2 (5 bases). With 4 bases removed from V and 10 bases from J, the gap between germline ends came to 14 bases. This CDR3 region has 13 residues. Germline V gene lookup returns CDR1 SGHDN and CDR2 FVKESK. The CDR3 is CASSLGISTEQFF. The CDR3 region has the DNA TGTGCCAGCAGCCTCGGGATCTCTACAGAGCAGTTCTTC.

Here the CDR3 DNA reads TGTGCCAGCAGCCCCTCATTTGTACCCAAAACCCCCACAGATACGCAGTATTTT. Translating gives CASSPSFVPKTPTDTQYF. The gene calls are TRBV27 and TRBJ2-3; D call uncertain. This CDR3 is 18 amino acids long. Trimming took 6 bases from V and 2 from J, leaving 24 bases between them. The germline V gene has CDR1 MNHEY and CDR2 SMNVEV (reference sequence).